The rows below give T cell receptor beta chains drawn from one sample of a study of esophageal squamous cell carcinoma under preoperative chemotherapy. TCRdb re-derived calls from the PCR reads in MiXCR, one entry per CDR3 protein. The sample has more than 15,000 distinct CDR3 sequences; around half are singletons. The sample was acquired from a patient given preoperative chemotherapy. The receptors originated from a human donor with esophageal squamous cell carcinoma. The donor label of this sample is uncertain. CDR3s include the opening cysteine and the closing phenylalanine or tryptophan. Rows give clone size only sometimes, using once, few, many, or a class for an expanded clone.

>14|.|TRBV19|TRBJ1-1
CASRFRGQNTEAFF
>18|.|TRBV6-1|TRBJ2-1
CASSEETGAPTSYNEQFF
>16|.|TRBV7-2|TRBJ2-5
CASSARGGGGPETQYF
>15|.|TRBV11-2|TRBJ2-3
CASGFRGRVTDTQYF
>13|.|TRBV11-2|TRBJ2-1
CASSFSGQETQFF
>17|.|TRBV10-3|TRBJ2-5
CAISESRTGGAFETQYF
>19|.|TRBV12-3/TRBV12-4|TRBJ2-2
CASSLNLVTGASNTEALYF
>15|.|TRBV7-2|.
CASSLGGQRPYEQFF
>15|.|TRBV4-2|TRBJ2-4
CASSQAEVGGDVQYF
>14|.|TRBV12-3/TRBV12-4|TRBJ2-3
CASSGSRDVNTQYF
>15|many|TRBV7-8|.
CASSLRAAQGYEQYF
>15|many|TRBV4-2|TRBJ2-7
CASSQDEGSAYEQYF
>16|.|TRBV5-8|TRBJ2-5
CAIQAQQGSSYNEQYF
>13|few|TRBV12-3/TRBV12-4|TRBJ2-3
CASSLRRTDTQYF
>13|many|TRBV5-1|TRBJ2-1
CASNGGAYNEQFF
>13|.|TRBV6-1|TRBJ2-1
CASKGQIYNEQFF
>13|few|TRBV7-7|TRBJ2-1
CASSVTTSGEQFF
>12|few|TRBV4-3|TRBJ1-1
CASSQRGAEAFF
>14|.|TRBV11-3|.
CASRLRGTHNEQFF
>13|large|TRBV7-2|.
CASSSITGFEQYF
>18|many|TRBV7-2|TRBJ1-1
CASSLADWDSMMNTEAFF
>15|many|TRBV7-8|TRBJ2-1
CASSLVSGQYNEQFF
>16|once|TRBV6-5|TRBJ2-3
CASSYSPSEGGDTQYF